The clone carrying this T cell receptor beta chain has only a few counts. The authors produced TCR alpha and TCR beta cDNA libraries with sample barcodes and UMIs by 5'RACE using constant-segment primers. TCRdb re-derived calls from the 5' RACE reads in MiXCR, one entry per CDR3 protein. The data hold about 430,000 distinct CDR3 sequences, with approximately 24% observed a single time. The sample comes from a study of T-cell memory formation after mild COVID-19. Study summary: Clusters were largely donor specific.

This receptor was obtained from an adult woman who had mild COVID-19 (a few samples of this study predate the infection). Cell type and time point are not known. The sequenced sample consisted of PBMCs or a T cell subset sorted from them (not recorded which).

The CDR3 reads CASSLGQAYTEAFF. CDR3 in DNA: TGTGCCAGCAGCTTAGGACAGGCTTACACTGAAGCTTTCTTT. The rearrangement uses TRBV7-2 and TRBJ1-1; TRBD1 is a possible D gene (6 bases). The CDR3 consists of 14 residues. The germline V and J ends were trimmed by 1 base and 3 bases, with 9 bases remaining between them. The germline gives CDR1 SGHTA, CDR2 FQGNSA.